The clone carrying this T cell receptor beta chain was picked up a small number of times. The CDR3 extends over 14 amino acids. V dropped 5 bases and J dropped 6; count of bases not matched to a gene: 9. This record comes from a study of response to subunit inactivated influenza vaccine. A single record per CDR3 protein comes from TCRdb applying MiXCR to the RT-PCR reads. Counted here are 430,000 or so distinct CDR3 sequences, approximately 10% occurring once; the ten biggest clones make up over 9.5%. This chain uses TRBV12-3 or TRBV12-4 with TRBJ1-1; 7 bases align to TRBD1. Sample: PBMCs from blood, taken roughly 47 days after vaccination. The sequence derives from a man aged 45-60 years who received an inactivated influenza vaccine. The CDR3 nucleotides are TGTGCCAGCAGTACCAGCGGACAGGCCGCTGAAGCTTTCTTT. Encoded protein: CASSTSGQAAEAFF.